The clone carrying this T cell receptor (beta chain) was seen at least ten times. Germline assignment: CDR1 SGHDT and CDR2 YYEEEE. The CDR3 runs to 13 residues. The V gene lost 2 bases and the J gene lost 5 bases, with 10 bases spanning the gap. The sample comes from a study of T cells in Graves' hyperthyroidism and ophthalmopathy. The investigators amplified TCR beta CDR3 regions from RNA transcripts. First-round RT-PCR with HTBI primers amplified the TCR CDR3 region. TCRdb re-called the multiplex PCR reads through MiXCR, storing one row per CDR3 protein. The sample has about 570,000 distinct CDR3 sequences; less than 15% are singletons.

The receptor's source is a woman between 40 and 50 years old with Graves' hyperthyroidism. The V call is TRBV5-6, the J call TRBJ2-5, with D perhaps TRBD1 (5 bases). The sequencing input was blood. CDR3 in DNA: TGTGCCAGCAGCTTTCTTGGGGCGGAGACCCAGTACTTC. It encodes CASSFLGAETQYF.